The source of this T cell receptor beta chain is a study of CD8 T cells in ankylosing spondylitis. Findings and limits, study-wide: There was a TCR beta motif, made of several highly homologous variants, that appeared characteristic of ankylosing spondylitis blood.

This CDR3 comprises 17 residues. Germline V lookup: CDR1 DFQATT, CDR2 SNEGSKA (reference sequence). The V gene end was trimmed by 3 bases and the J gene end by 7 bases; junction bases not matched to a gene: 16. TCRdb reprocessed the 5' RACE reads via MiXCR and lists one record per CDR3 protein. The sample shows approximately 25,000 distinct CDR3 sequences, 6.5% to 9.5% of them seen only once. This clonotype has a count of ten or more. What it binds is unknown. The source material was blood. The rearrangement links TRBV20-1 to TRBJ2-2, with TRBD2 matching over 8 bases. This receptor was obtained from a male donor with ankylosing spondylitis or in good health (not recorded which). CDR3 in amino acids: CSARADRLAGRGGELFF. CDR3 nucleotides: TGCAGTGCTAGGGCCGACCGTTTAGCGGGACGGGGCGGGGAGCTGTTTTTT.